The clone carrying this T cell receptor (beta chain) was counted only a few times. UMIs and a universal primer site were added when TCR cDNA was made by 5'RACE template switching. TCRdb re-called the 5' RACE reads through MiXCR, storing one row per CDR3 protein. The table lists about 350,000 distinct CDR3 sequences, approximately 8% of them singletons. This CDR3 contains 15 residues. CDR1 and CDR2 (germline): MNHEY, SVGAGI. V was clipped by 5 bases and J by 5 bases; unmatched bases: 10. The data originate from a study of T cells after yellow fever vaccination. The sample here was PBMCs, taken about 41 days after the first yellow fever vaccination. This chain links TRBV6-5 with TRBJ2-5, with TRBD1 matching over 8 bases. The TCR originated in a man aged 18 to 35 who received the YFV17D yellow fever vaccine. CDR3 in amino acids: CASSHGQGAWETQYF. The CDR3 coding sequence is TGTGCCAGCAGTCACGGACAGGGAGCCTGGGAGACCCAGTACTTC.